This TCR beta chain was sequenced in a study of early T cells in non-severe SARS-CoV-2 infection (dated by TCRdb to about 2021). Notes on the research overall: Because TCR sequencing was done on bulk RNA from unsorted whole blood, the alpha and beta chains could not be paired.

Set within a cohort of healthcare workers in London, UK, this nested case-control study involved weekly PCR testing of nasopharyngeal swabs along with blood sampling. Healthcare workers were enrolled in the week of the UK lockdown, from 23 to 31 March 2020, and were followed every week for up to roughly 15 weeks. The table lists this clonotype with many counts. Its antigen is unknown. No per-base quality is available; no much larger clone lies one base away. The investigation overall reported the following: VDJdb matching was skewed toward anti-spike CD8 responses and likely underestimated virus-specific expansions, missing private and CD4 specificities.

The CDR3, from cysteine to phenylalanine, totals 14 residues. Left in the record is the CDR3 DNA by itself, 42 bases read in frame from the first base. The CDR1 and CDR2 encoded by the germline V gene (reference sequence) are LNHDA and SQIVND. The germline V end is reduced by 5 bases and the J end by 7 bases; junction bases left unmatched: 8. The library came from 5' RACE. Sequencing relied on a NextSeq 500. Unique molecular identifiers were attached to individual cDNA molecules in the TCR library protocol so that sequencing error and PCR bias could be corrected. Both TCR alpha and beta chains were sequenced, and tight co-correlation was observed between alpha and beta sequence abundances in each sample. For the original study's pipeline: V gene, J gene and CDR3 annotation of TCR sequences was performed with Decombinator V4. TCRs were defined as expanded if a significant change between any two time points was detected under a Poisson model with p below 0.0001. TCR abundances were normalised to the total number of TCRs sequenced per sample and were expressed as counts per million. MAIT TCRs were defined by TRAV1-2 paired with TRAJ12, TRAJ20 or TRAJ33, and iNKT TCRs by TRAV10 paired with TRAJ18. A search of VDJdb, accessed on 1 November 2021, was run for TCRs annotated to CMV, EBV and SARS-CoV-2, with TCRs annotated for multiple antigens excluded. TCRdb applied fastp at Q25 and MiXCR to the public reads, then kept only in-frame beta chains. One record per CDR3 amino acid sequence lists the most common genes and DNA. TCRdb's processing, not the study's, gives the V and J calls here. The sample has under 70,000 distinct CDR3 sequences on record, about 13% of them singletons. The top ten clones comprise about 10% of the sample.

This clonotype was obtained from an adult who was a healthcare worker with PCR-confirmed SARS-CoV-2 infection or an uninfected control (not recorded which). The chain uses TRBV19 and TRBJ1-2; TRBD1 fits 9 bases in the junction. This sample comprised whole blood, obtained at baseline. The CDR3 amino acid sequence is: CASSGRGQGTGYTF. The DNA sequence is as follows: TGTGCCAGTAGTGGCAGAGGACAGGGGACTGGCTACACCTTC.